The present entry profiles one T cell receptor (beta chain) with its context. Antigen unknown. Profiling relied on immunoSEQ multiplex PCR, and the TCRdb table lists in-frame clones only, not all of them. This sample has more than 25,000 clones, with around 83% found just once. This specimen belongs to a study of T cells in localized non-small cell lung cancer. Study results and caveats: Paired adjacent lung recovered a median approximately 57 of the top 100 tumor clones.

The V and J ends lost 0 bases and 4 bases respectively, with 10 bases between them. The CDR3 totals 14 residues. The germline gives CDR1 SGHTS, CDR2 YDEGEE. The receptor was isolated from a woman aged 35 to 70 with stage I lung adenocarcinoma. The rearrangement uses TRBV5-8 and TRBJ2-5; D is ambiguous. The sequenced sample was peripheral blood, obtained before any cancer treatment. DNA for the CDR3: TGTGCCAGCAGCTTGGCCTTAGGTATAGAGACCCAGTACTTC. It encodes CASSLALGIETQYF. The variable domain in full, with the rest retrieved from reference TRBV5-8 and TRBJ2-5, is EAGVTQSPTHLIKTRGQQATLRCSPISGHTSVYWYQQALGLGLQFLLWYDEGEERNRGNFPPRFSGRQFPNYSSELNVNALELEDSALYLCASSLALGIETQYFGPGTRLLVL.